The entry that follows covers one T cell receptor (beta chain) sequence. Its antigen remains unknown. The V and J ends lost 2 bases and 4 bases respectively, with 8 bases between them. CDR3 length equals 13 residues. Germline lookup yields CDR1 KGHSH and CDR2 LQKENI. The record originates from a study of blood T cells in healthy people across ages. For the second PCR, which ran for about 7 to 12 cycles, a sample-barcoded 5' primer and a J-beta primer mix were used. A single record per CDR3 protein comes from TCRdb applying MiXCR to the 5' RACE reads. The sample has roughly 1,700,000 distinct CDR3 sequences, roughly 30% seen once. Notes on the study in general: CMV status of donors was not determined, possibly confounding expanded clonotype changes. A roughly linear fall in TCR beta diversity per million T cells was seen with increasing age.

Peripheral blood was drawn, about 9.1 milliliters per donor. Specimen: blood. The V gene is TRBV18, the J gene TRBJ2-5; no reliable D call. The source is a woman under 40 in good health. The chain's CDR3 is CASSPGFRETQYF. For the CDR3, the DNA is TGTGCCAGCTCACCAGGATTTAGAGAGACCCAGTACTTC.